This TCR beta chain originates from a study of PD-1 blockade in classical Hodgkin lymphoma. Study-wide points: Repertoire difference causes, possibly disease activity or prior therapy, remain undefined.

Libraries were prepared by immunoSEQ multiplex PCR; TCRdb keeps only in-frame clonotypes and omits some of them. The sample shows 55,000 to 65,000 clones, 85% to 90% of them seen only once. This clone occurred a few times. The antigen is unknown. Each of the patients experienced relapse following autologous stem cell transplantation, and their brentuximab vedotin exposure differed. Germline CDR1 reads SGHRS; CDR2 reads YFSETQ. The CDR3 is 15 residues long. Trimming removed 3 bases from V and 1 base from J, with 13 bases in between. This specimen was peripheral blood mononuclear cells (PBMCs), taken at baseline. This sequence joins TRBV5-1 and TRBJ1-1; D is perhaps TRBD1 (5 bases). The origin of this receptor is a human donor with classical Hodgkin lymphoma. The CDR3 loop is CASSSSGSWNTEAFF. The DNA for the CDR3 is TGCGCCAGCAGCTCCTCAGGGAGTTGGAACACTGAAGCTTTCTTT.